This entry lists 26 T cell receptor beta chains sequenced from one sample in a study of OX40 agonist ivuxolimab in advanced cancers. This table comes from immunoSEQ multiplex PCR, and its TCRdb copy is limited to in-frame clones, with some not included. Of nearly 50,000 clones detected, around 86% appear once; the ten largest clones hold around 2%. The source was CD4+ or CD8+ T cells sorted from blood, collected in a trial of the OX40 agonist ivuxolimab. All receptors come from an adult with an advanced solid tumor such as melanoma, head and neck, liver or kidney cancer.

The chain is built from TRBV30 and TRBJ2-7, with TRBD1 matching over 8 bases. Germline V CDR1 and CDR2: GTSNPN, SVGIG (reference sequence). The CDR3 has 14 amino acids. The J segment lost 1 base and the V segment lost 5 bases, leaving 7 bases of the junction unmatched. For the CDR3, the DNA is TGTGCCTGGGCGGACGGGACAGGTTCCTACGAGCAGTACTTC. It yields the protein CAWADGTGSYEQYF. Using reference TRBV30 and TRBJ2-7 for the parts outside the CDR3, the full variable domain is SQTIHQWPATLVQPVGSPLSLECTVEGTSNPNLYWYRQAAGRGLQLLFYSVGIGQISSEVPQNLSASRPQDRQFILSSKKLLLSDSGFYLCAWADGTGSYEQYFGPGTRLTVT.

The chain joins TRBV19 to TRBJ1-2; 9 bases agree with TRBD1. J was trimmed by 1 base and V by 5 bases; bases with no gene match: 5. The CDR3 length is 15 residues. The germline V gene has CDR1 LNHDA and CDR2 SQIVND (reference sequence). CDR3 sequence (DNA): TGTGCCAGTAGTCTGGGGACAGGGCTTAACTATGGCTACACCTTC. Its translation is CASSLGTGLNYGYTF.

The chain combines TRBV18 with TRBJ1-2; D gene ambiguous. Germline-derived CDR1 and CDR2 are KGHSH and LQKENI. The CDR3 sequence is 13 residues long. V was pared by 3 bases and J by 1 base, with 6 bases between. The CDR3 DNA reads TGTGCCAGCTCACCGCAAAATAACTATGGCTACACCTTC. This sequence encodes CASSPQNNYGYTF.

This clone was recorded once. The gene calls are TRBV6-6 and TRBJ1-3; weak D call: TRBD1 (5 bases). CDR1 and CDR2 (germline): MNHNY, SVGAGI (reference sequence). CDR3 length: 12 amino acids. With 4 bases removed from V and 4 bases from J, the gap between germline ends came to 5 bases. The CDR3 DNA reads TGTGCCAGCAGTTCAGGGGGAAACACCATATATTTT. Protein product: CASSSGGNTIYF.

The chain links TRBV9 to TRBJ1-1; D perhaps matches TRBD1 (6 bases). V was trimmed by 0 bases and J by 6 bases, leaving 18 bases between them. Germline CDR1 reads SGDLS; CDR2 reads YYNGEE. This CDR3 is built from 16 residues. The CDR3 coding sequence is TGTGCCAGCAGCGTAGGCGATTGGAGGGGGAGGGCTGAAGCTTTCTTT. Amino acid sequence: CASSVGDWRGRAEAFF.

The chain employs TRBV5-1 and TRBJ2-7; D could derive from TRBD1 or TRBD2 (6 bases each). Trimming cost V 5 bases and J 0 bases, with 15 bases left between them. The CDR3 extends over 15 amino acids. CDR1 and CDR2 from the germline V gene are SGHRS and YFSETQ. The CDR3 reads CASREGQMSSYEQYF. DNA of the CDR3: TGCGCCAGCAGGGAGGGACAAATGAGCTCCTACGAGCAGTACTTC.

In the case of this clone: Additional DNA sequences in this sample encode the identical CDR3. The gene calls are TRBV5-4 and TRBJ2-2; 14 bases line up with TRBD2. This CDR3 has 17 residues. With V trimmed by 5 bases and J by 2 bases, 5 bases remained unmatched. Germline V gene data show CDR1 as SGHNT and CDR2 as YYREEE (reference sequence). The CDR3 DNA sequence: TGTGCCAGCAGGATTGGACTAGCGGGGGGTAACACCGGGGAGCTGTTTTTT. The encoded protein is CASRIGLAGGNTGELFF.

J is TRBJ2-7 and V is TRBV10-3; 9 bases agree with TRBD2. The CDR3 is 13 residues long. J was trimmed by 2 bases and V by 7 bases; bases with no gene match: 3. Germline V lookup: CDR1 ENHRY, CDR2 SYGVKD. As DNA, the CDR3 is TGTGCCATCAAGGCGGGAGGGCCCTACGAGCAGTACTTC. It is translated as CAIKAGGPYEQYF.

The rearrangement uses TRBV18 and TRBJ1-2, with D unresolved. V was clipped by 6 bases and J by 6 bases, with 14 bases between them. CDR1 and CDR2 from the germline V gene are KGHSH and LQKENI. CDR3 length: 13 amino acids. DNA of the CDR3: TGTGCCAGCTCCCCCTCCGCCTCAAATGGCTACACCTTC. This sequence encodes CASSPSASNGYTF.

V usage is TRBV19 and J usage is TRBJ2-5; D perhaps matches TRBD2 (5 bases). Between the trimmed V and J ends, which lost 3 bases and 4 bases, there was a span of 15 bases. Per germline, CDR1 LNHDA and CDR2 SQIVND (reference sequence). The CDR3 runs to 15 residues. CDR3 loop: CASSISAGVGETQYF. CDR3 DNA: TGTGCCAGTAGTATCTCCGCCGGGGTTGGAGAGACCCAGTACTTC.

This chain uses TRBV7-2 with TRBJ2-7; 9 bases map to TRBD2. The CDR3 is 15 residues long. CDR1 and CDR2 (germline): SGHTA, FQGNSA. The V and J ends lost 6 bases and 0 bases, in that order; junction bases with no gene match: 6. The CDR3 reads CASSNLAGSSYEQYF. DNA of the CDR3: TGTGCCAGCAGTAACCTAGCGGGGAGCTCCTACGAGCAGTACTTC.

CDR3 DNA sequence: TGTGCCAGCAGTGGCAGCGGGGAGCTGTTTTTT. Protein product: CASSGSGELFF. This rearrangement joins TRBV2 to TRBJ2-2; D remains unclear. The ends were cut back, 4 bases at V and 7 bases at J, with 4 bases in the middle. The CDR3 loop spans 11 amino acids. Germline V gene sequence: CDR1 SNHLY, CDR2 FYNNEI.

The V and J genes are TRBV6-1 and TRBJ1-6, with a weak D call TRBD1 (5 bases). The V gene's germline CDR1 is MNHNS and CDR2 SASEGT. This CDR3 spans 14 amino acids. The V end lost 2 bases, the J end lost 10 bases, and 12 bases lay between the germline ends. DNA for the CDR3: TGTGCCAGCAGTGAATTGGCAGGGCAGTCACCCCTCCACTTT. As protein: CASSELAGQSPLHF.

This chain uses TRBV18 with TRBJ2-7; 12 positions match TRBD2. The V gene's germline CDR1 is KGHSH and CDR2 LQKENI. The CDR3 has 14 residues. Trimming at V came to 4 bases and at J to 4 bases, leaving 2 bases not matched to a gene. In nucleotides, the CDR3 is TGTGCCAGCTCACTCGGGACTAGCGGGTACGAGCAGTACTTC. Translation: CASSLGTSGYEQYF. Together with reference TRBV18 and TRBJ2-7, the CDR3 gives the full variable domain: NAGVMQNPRHLVRRRGQEARLRCSPMKGHSHVYWYRQLPEEGLKFMVYLQKENIIDESGMPKERFSAEFPKEGPSILRIQQVVRGDSAAYFCASSLGTSGYEQYFGPGTRLTVT.

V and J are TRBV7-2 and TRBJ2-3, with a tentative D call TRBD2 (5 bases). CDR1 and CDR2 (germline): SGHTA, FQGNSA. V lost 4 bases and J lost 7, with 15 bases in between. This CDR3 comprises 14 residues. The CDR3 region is CASSSQAELHTQYF. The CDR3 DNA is TGTGCCAGCAGCTCCCAAGCGGAGCTCCATACGCAGTATTTT.

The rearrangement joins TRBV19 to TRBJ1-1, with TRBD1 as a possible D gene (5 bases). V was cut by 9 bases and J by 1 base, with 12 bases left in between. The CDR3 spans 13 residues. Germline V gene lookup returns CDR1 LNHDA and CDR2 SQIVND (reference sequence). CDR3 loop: CASKLQENTEAFF. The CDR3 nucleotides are TGTGCCAGCAAACTACAGGAGAACACTGAAGCTTTCTTT.

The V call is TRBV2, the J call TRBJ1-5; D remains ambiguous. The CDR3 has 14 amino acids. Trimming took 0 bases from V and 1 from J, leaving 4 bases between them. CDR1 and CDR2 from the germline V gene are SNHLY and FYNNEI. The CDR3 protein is CASSEADSNQPQHF. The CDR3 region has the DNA TGTGCCAGCAGTGAAGCGGACAGCAATCAGCCCCAGCATTTT.

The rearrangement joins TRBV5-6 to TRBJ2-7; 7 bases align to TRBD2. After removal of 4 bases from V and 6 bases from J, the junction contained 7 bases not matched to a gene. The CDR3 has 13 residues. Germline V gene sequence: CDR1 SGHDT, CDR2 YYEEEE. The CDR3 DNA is TGTGCCAGCAGCCCCGTCGGGAGGTGCGAGCAGTACTTC. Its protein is CASSPVGRCEQYF.

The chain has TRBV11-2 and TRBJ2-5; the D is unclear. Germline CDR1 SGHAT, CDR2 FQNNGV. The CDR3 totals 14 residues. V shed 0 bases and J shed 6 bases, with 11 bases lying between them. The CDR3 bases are TGTGCCAGCAGCTTAGATGTTCACGAGAAGACCCAGTACTTC. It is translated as CASSLDVHEKTQYF.

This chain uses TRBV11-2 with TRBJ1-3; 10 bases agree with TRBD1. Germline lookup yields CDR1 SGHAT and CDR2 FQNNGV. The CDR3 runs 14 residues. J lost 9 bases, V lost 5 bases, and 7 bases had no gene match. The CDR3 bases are TGTGCCAGCAGCACGGGACAGGGGACGGTCACCATATATTTT. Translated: CASSTGQGTVTIYF.

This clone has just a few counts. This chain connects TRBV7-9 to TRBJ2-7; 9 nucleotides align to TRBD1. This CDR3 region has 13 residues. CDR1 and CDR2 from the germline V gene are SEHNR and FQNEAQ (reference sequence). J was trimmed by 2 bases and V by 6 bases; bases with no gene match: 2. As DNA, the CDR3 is TGTGCCAGCAGGGGGACAGGGCCCTACGAGCAGTACTTC. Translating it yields CASRGTGPYEQYF.

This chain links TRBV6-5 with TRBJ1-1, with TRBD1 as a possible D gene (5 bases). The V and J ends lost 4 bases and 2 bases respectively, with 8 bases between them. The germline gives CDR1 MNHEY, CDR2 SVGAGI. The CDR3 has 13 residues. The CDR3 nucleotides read TGTGCCAGCAGTTCGACAGAAAACACTGAAGCTTTCTTT. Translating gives CASSSTENTEAFF.

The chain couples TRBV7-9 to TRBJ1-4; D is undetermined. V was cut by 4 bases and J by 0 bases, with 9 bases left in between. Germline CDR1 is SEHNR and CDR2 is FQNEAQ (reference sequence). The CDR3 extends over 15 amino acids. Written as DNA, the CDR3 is TGTGCCAGCAGCTCACGATCTGCAACTAATGAAAAACTGTTTTTT. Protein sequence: CASSSRSATNEKLFF.

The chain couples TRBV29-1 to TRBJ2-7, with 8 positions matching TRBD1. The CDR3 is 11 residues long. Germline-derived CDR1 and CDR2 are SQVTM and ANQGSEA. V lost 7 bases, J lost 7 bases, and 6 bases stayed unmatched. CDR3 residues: CSGDRGGEQYF. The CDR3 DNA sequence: TGCAGCGGCGACAGGGGAGGAGAGCAGTACTTC.

The CDR3 loop reads CASSFRRDTQYF. The CDR3 coding sequence is TGTGCCAGCAGCTTCCGACGGGATACGCAGTATTTT. The chain recombines TRBV14 with TRBJ2-3; the D is unclear. Germline CDR1 and CDR2: SGHDN and FVKESK. The CDR3 is 12 residues long. Between the trimmed V and J ends, which lost 5 bases and 6 bases, there was a span of 9 bases.

CDR3 residues: CASKLQGAAGTEAFF. The CDR3 DNA follows: TGTGCCAGCAAGCTACAGGGGGCGGCTGGCACTGAAGCTTTCTTT. The chain joins TRBV5-5 to TRBJ1-1, with 9 bases aligning to TRBD1. Trimming cost V 6 bases and J 4 bases; bases outside gene matches: 10. The CDR3 is 15 residues long. The V gene's germline CDR1 is SGHKS and CDR2 YYEKEE (reference sequence).